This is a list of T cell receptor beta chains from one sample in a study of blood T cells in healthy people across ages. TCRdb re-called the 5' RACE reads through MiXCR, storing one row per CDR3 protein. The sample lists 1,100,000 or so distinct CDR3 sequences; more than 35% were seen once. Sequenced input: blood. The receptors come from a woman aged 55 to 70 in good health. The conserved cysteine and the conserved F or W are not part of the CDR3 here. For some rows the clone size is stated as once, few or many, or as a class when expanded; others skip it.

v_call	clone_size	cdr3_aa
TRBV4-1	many	ASSPTTGTIANYGYT
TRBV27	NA	ASSYDAGDSDTQY
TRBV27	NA	ASSLTGRGGELF
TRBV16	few	ASSPSLAGLKNEQF
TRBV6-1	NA	ASSPGLEVDKQF
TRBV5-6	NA	ASSFPGRNEQY
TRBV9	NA	ASSVGTGTLYEQY
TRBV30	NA	AWSGVVGDTQY
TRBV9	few	ASSVDGSNYGYT
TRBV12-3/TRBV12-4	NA	ASSSLWVRETQY
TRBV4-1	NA	ASSHIGQGTDTQY
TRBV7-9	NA	ASSTTGSGSAYEQY
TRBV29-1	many	SVRRTGGEQY
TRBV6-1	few	AGDGGDYGYT
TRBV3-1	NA	ASSQGFPGELF
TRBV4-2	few	ASNPGGPGELF
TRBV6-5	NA	ASSSPGATRSYEQY
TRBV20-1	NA	SAEDRRSSTDTRY
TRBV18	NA	ASSPSGVSPEAF
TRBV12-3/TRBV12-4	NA	ASSGSHTGAQY
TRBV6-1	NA	ASSPWGQGAIYNEQF
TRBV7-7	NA	ASSSHIAGSNTGELF
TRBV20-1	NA	SANPGNPPGANVLT
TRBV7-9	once	ASSPPPATNEQF
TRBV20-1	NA	SVSRWAGGNIQY
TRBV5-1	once	ASSLSIRTGNTEAF
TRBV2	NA	ASSERRVDEQF
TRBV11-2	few	ASSLLDWTYNEQF
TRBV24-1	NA	ATSGLAGGRETQY
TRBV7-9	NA	ASSLVRQGAYNEQF
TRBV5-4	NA	ASSVGLAVRETQY
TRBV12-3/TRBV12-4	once	ASSTGPGVYGYT
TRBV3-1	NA	ASSYGQGANSPLH
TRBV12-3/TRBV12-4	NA	ASSQTRGAYEQY
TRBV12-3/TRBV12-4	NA	ASSWSTGFNEQY
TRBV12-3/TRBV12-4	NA	ASSSIGGIRNYDYT
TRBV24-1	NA	ATSVPVPFINEQF